This T cell receptor (beta chain) was identified during a study of blood T cell repertoires in COVID-19. Data came from immunoSEQ multiplex PCR; TCRdb stores just in-frame clones and leaves some out. Altogether roughly 250,000 clones are present, about 85% being singletons, with the ten largest covering under 3.5%. Germline values: CDR1 SGHTA, CDR2 FQGNSA. The CDR3 runs 12 residues. V was pared by 2 bases and J by 8 bases, with 9 bases between. Cohort assignment relied on participant-reported clinical history. Each recovered donor of Cohort 3 presented with two negative PCRs, clearance, or symptom resolution.

The sequence was collected from a woman aged 45-60 years who had recovered from COVID-19. Sequencing was carried out using PBMCs or T cells enriched from blood (not recorded which). The rearrangement links TRBV7-2 to TRBJ1-2; the D is unclear. The CDR3 region has the DNA TGTGCCAGCAGCTTATCCGGGAGGGGCTACACCTTC. Translating it yields CASSLSGRGYTF.